The clone carrying this TCR beta chain came up a few times. Its specificity is not known. This record comes from a study of glioma-infiltrating T cells. Regarding the study as a whole: Only very few CDR3 sequences appeared in both tissue and blood. Tissue-blood divergence was below expectation in non-neoplastic patients, above in gliomas.

TCR alpha and beta CDR3 regions were amplified from RNA using iRepertoire nested multiplex PCR. TCRdb independently ran MiXCR on the multiplex PCR reads; one entry per CDR3 protein. The sample holds roughly 200,000 distinct CDR3 sequences; roughly two fifths are singletons and the top ten take about 5.2%. Trimming pared 4 bases from V and 0 bases from J, leaving 18 bases between. Germline-derived CDR1 and CDR2 are SEHNR and FQNEAQ (reference sequence). The CDR3 covers 17 residues. The sequenced sample consisted of glioma tissue, nonneoplastic brain tissue, or PBMCs (not recorded which). The clonotype comes from a human donor with low-grade glioma or glioblastoma, undergoing nonglioma brain surgery, or in good health (not recorded which). The rearrangement joins TRBV7-9 to TRBJ1-1, with D maybe TRBD1 (5 bases). The CDR3 DNA is TGTGCCAGCAGCTCAGTGTTCCAGGGAAGAATGAACACTGAAGCTTTCTTT. This sequence encodes CASSSVFQGRMNTEAFF. Together with reference TRBV7-9 and TRBJ1-1, the CDR3 gives the full variable domain: DTGVSQNPRHKITKRGQNVTFRCDPISEHNRLYWYRQTLGQGPEFLTYFQNEAQLEKSRLLSDRFSAERPKGSFSTLEIQRTEQGDSAMYLCASSSVFQGRMNTEAFFGQGTRLTVV.